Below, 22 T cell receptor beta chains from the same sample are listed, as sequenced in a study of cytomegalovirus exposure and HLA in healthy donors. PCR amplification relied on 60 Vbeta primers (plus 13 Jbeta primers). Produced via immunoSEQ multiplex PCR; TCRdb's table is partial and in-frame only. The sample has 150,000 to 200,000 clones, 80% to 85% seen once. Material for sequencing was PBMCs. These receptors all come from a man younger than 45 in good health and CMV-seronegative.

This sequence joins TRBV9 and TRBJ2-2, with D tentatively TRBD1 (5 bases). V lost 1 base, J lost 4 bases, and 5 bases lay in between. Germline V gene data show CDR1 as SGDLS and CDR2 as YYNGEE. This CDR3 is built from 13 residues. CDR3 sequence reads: CASSVRGTGELFF. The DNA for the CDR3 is TGTGCCAGCAGCGTAAGGGGCACCGGGGAGCTGTTTTTT.

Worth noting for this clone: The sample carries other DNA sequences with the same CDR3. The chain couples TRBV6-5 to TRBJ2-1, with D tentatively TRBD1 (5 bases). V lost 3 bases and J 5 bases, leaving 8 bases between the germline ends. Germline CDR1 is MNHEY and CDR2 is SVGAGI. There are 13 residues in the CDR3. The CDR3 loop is CASSYSRDNEQFF. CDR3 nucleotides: TGTGCCAGCAGTTATTCCAGGGACAATGAGCAGTTCTTC.

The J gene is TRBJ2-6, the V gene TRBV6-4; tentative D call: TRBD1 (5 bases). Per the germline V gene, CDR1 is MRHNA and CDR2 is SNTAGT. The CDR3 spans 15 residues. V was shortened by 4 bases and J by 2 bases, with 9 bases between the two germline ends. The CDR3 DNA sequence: TGTGCCAGCAGTGTGGAAGGGGCTGGGGCCAACGTCCTGACTTTC. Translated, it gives CASSVEGAGANVLTF.

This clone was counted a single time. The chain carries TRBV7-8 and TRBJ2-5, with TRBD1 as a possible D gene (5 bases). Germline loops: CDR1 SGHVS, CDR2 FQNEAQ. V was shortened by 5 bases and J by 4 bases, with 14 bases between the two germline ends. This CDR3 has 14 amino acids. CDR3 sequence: CASSPNRMGETQYF. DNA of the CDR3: TGTGCCAGCAGCCCAAACAGGATGGGAGAGACCCAGTACTTC.

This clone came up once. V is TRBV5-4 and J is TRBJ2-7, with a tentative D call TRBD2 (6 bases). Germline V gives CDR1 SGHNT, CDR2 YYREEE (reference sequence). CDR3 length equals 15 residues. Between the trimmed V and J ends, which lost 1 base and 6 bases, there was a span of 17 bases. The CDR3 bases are TGTGCCAGCAGCTTGCTTGGGGGGAGGCTAAGCGAGCAGTACTTC. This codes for CASSLLGGRLSEQYF. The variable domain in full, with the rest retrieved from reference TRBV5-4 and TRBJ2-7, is ETGVTQSPTHLIKTRGQQVTLRCSSQSGHNTVSWYQQALGQGPQFIFQYYREEENGRGNFPPRFSGLQFPNYSSELNVNALELDDSALYLCASSLLGGRLSEQYFGPGTRLTVT.

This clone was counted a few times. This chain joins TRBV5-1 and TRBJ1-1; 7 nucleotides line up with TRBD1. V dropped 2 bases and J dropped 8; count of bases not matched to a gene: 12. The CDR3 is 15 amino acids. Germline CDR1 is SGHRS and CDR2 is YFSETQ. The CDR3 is CASSLTAGTETEAFF. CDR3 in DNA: TGCGCCAGCAGCTTAACTGCCGGGACAGAGACAGAAGCTTTCTTT.

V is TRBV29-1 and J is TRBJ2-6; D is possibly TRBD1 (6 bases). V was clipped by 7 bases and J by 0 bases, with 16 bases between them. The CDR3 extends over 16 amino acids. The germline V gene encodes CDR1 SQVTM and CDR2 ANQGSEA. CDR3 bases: TGCAGCGCCTACTCGACAGGAATCTCTGGGGCCAACGTCCTGACTTTC. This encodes CSAYSTGISGANVLTF.

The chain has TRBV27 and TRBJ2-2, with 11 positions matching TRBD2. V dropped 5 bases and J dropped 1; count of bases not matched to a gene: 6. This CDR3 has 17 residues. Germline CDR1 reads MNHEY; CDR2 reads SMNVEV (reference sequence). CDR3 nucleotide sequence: TGTGCCAGCAGTCCCCGACTAGCGGGACTGAACACCGGGGAGCTGTTTTTT. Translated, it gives CASSPRLAGLNTGELFF.

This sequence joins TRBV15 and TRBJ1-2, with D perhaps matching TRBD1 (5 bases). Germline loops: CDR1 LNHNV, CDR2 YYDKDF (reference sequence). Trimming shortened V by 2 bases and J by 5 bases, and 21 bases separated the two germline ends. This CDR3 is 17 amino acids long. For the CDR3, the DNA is TGTGCCACCAGCAGACAGGGTTCTTTGTCAGTTCTTTATGGCTACACCTTC. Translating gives CATSRQGSLSVLYGYTF.

For the CDR3, the DNA is TGTGCCAGCAGCTTAGCGAGGCAGAATAACAATGAGCAGTTCTTC. It is translated as CASSLARQNNNEQFF. The genes are TRBV7-9 and TRBJ2-1, with D unresolved. The CDR3 consists of 15 residues. Germline assignment: CDR1 SEHNR and CDR2 FQNEAQ (reference sequence). The germline V and J ends were trimmed by 0 bases and 5 bases, with 11 bases remaining between them.

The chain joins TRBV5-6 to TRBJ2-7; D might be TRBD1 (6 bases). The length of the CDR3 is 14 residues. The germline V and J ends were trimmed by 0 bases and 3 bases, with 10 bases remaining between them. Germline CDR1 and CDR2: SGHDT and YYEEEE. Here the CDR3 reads CASSLGDTDYEQYF. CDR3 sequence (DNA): TGTGCCAGCAGCTTGGGGGACACAGACTACGAGCAGTACTTC. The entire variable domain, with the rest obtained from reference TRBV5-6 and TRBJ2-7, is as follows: DAGVTQSPTHLIKTRGQQVTLRCSPKSGHDTVSWYQQALGQGPQFIFQYYEEEERQRGNFPDRFSGHQFPNYSSELNVNALLLGDSALYLCASSLGDTDYEQYFGPGTRLTVT.

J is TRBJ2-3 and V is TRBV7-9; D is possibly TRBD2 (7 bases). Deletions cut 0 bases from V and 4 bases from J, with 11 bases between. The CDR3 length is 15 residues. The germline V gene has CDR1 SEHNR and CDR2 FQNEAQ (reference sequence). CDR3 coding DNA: TGTGCCAGCAGCTTAGCATCGGGGGGCGCAGATACGCAGTATTTT. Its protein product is CASSLASGGADTQYF.

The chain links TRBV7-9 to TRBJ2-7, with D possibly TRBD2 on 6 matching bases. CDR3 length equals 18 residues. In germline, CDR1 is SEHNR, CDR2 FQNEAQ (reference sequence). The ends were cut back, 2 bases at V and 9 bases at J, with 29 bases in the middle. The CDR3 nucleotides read TGTGCCAGCAGCTTATGGTCTGACACAACTAACGGGAGTTTCGGGCAGTACTTC. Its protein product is CASSLWSDTTNGSFGQYF.

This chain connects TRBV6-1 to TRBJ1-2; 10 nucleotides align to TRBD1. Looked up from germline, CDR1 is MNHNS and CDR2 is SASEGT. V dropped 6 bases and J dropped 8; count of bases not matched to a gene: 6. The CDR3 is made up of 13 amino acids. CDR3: CASSGGQGGGYTF. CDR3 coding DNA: TGTGCCAGCAGCGGAGGACAGGGGGGAGGCTACACCTTC.

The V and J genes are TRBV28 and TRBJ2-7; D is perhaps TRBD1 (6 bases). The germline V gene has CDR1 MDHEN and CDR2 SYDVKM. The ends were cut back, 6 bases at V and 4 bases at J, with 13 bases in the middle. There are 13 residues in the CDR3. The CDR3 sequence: CASRQGRVYEQYF. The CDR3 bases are TGTGCCAGCAGACAGGGTCGAGTGTACGAGCAGTACTTC. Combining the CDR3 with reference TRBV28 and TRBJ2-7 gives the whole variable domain DVKVTQSSRYLVKRTGEKVFLECVQDMDHENMFWYRQDPGLGLRLIYFSYDVKMKEKGDIPEGYSVSREKKERFSLILESASTNQTSMYLCASRQGRVYEQYFGPGTRLTVT.

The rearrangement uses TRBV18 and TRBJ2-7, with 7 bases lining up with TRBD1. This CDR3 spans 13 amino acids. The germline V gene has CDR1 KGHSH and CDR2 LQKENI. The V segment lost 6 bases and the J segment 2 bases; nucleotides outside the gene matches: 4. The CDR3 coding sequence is TGTGCCAGCTCCCACGGGACAGCCTACGAGCAGTACTTC. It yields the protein CASSHGTAYEQYF.

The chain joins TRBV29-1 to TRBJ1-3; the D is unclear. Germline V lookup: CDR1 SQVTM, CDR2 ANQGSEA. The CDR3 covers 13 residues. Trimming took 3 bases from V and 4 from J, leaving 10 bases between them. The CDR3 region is CSVEGASGNTIYF. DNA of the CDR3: TGCAGCGTTGAGGGCGCGTCGGGAAACACCATATATTTT.

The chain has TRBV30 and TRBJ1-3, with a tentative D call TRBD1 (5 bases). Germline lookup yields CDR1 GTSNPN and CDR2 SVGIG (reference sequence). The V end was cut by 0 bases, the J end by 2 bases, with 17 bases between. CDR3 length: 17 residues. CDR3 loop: CAWSVTRIGAAGNTIYF. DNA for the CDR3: TGTGCCTGGAGTGTAACCCGAATTGGGGCGGCTGGAAACACCATATATTTT.

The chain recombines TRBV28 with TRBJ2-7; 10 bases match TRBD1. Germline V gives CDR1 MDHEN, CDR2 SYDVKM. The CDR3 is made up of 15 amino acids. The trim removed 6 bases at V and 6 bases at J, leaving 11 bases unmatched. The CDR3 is CASRQTGTGASEQYF. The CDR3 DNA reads TGTGCCAGCAGACAAACCGGGACAGGGGCGTCCGAGCAGTACTTC.

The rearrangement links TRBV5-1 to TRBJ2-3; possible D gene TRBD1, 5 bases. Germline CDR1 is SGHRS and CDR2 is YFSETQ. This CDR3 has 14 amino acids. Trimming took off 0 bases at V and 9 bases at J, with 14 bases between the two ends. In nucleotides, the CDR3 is TGCGCCAGCAGCTTGGCCGCAAAAGGGGTGACGCAGTATTTT. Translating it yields CASSLAAKGVTQYF.

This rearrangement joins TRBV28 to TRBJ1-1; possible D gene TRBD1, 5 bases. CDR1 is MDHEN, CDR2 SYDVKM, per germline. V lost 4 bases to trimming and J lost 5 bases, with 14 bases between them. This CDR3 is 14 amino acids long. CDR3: CASSSPGLRTEAFF. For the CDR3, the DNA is TGTGCCAGCAGTTCTCCGGGACTAAGGACTGAAGCTTTCTTT.

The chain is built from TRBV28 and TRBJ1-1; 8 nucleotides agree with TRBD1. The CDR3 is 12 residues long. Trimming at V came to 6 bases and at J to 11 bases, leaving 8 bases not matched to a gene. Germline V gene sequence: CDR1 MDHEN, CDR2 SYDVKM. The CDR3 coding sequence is TGTGCCAGCAGGCCAGGGGGCCCGATGGCTTTCTTT. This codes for CASRPGGPMAFF.